These 19 T cell receptor beta chains came from one sample sequenced in a study of T cells expressing NK-cell markers. No DNA is given; TCRdb re-called the 5' RACE reads and lists each CDR3 protein once. Reported are 400,000 to 450,000 distinct CDR3 sequences; the ten largest clones contain 7.3%. The specimen was blood T cells: a sorted CD56 or NKG2C T cell subset, CD4+ or CD8+ T cells, or bulk PBMC T cells (not recorded which). All receptors come from a woman between 18 and 70 years old in good health.

The rearrangement uses TRBV4-3 and TRBJ2-1; TCRdb returns TRBD2, unconfirmable since there is no DNA. Germline values: CDR1 LGHNA, CDR2 YSLEER. This CDR3 spans 16 amino acids. This chain's CDR3 is CASSQLFLASYNEQFF.

This chain uses TRBV7-6 with TRBJ2-7; the TCRdb D gene call, TRBD1, has no DNA to confirm it. The CDR3 is made up of 14 amino acids. Germline loops: CDR1 SGHVS, CDR2 FNYEAQ. Here the CDR3 reads CASTPTDISYEQYF.

This chain uses TRBV7-2 with TRBJ2-2. This CDR3 has 15 residues. Per germline, CDR1 SGHTA and CDR2 FQGNSA. CDR3: CASSLDHIRAGELFF. Full variable domain (remainder filled in from reference TRBV7-2 and TRBJ2-2): GAGVSQSPSNKVTEKGKDVELRCDPISGHTALYWYRQSLGQGLEFLIYFQGNSAPDKSGLPSDRFSAERTGGSVSTLTIQRTQQEDSAVYLCASSLDHIRAGELFFGEGSRLTVL.

The genes are TRBV29-1 and TRBJ1-1. The CDR3 covers 17 residues. CDR1 is SQVTM and CDR2 is ANQGSEA in the germline V gene. The CDR3 region is CSVDWGSLVAGNTEAFF.

The J gene is TRBJ1-1, the V gene TRBV3-1. The CDR3 has 15 amino acids. Germline V gene lookup returns CDR1 LGHDT and CDR2 YNNKEL (reference sequence). The CDR3 protein is CASSQGPGRNTEAFF.

The chain is built from TRBV6-6 and TRBJ2-5. The CDR3 consists of 13 residues. Germline values: CDR1 MNHNY, CDR2 SVGAGI (reference sequence). The chain's CDR3 is CASSYTGQETQYF.

The V and J genes are TRBV5-6 and TRBJ2-1. This CDR3 has 12 residues. Germline lookup yields CDR1 SGHDT and CDR2 YYEEEE. The CDR3 here is CASSTGLNEQFF.

The gene calls are TRBV9 and TRBJ1-1; TCRdb proposes TRBD1, but this gene call is untestable without DNA. The germline CDR1 and CDR2 sequences are SGDLS and YYNGEE. The CDR3 runs 12 residues. The CDR3 sequence: CASSGTRGTAFF.

The chain couples TRBV7-2 to TRBJ2-5; TCRdb designates TRBD2, a call that cannot be tested without DNA. Germline loops: CDR1 SGHTA, CDR2 FQGNSA. The CDR3 consists of 16 residues. The CDR3 loop reads CASSLGQLANQETQYF.

This chain links TRBV20-1 with TRBJ1-1; TCRdb picks TRBD1, but there is no DNA to check that call. Looked up from germline, CDR1 is DFQATT and CDR2 is SNEGSKA (reference sequence). CDR3 size: 17 residues. CDR3: CSAPRGGARIVNTEAFF.

This chain connects TRBV5-4 to TRBJ2-2; TCRdb indicates TRBD1, and absent DNA this call remains unverified. The CDR3 length is 12 residues. Germline loops: CDR1 SGHNT, CDR2 YYREEE (reference sequence). The CDR3 loop is CGGQGPTGELFF.

V and J are TRBV7-2 and TRBJ1-2. CDR3 length: 15 amino acids. Germline loops: CDR1 SGHTA, CDR2 FQGNSA. CDR3 sequence reads: CASSLDTRTNYGYTF.

This chain joins TRBV12-3 or TRBV12-4 and TRBJ1-2. The CDR3 totals 13 residues. CDR3 in amino acids: CASSPQTMRGYTF.

V usage is TRBV15 and J usage is TRBJ2-5; TCRdb picks TRBD1, but there is no DNA to check that call. Per the germline V gene, CDR1 is LNHNV and CDR2 is YYDKDF (reference sequence). The CDR3 spans 14 residues. CDR3 sequence: CATTHRGGQETQYF.

This chain joins TRBV20-1 and TRBJ1-2. The CDR3 runs 15 residues. Looked up from germline, CDR1 is DFQATT and CDR2 is SNEGSKA (reference sequence). The CDR3 here is CSARVATSDFYGYTF.

The chain carries TRBV7-8 and TRBJ2-1. Germline CDR1 is SGHVS and CDR2 is FQNEAQ. The CDR3 runs to 14 residues. CDR3 amino acids: CASSFGLAENEQFF.

The rearrangement joins TRBV7-2 to TRBJ1-2; the TCRdb call, TRBD1, lacks DNA for checking. The CDR3 runs to 14 residues. CDR1 is SGHTA and CDR2 is FQGNSA in the germline V gene. CDR3 sequence: CASSAGDRVWGYTF. Filled out from reference TRBV7-2 and TRBJ1-2, the complete variable domain reads GAGVSQSPSNKVTEKGKDVELRCDPISGHTALYWYRQSLGQGLEFLIYFQGNSAPDKSGLPSDRFSAERTGGSVSTLTIQRTQQEDSAVYLCASSAGDRVWGYTFGSGTRLTVV.

The V and J genes are TRBV29-1 and TRBJ1-2; the TCRdb D gene call, TRBD1, has no DNA to confirm it. This CDR3 is built from 12 residues. Germline CDR1 reads SQVTM; CDR2 reads ANQGSEA. The CDR3 region is CSVKLGVYGYTF.

The chain links TRBV20-1 to TRBJ2-1; the D call from TCRdb, TRBD2, cannot be confirmed without DNA. The germline gives CDR1 DFQATT, CDR2 SNEGSKA (reference sequence). CDR3 length equals 16 residues. CDR3 sequence: CSAMRAQASGMNEQFF.